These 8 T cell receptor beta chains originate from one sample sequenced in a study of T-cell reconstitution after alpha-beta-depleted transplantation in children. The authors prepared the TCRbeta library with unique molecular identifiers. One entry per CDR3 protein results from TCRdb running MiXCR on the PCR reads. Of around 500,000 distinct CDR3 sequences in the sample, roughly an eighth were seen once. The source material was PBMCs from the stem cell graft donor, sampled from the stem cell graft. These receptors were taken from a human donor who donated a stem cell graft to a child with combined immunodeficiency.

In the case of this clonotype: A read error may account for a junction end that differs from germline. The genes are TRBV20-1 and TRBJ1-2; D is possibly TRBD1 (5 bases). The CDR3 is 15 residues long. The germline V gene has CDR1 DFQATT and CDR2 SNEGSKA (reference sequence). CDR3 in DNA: TGCAGTGCTAGAGATTTGGGGGGTGGAAACTATGACTACACCTTC. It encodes CSARDLGGGNYDYTF.

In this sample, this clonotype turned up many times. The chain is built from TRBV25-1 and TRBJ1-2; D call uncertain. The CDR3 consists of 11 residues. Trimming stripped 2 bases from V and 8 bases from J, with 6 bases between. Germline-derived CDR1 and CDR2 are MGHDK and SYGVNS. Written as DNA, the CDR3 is TGTGCCAGCAGTGAAGAGAACGGCTACACCTTC. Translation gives CASSEENGYTF.

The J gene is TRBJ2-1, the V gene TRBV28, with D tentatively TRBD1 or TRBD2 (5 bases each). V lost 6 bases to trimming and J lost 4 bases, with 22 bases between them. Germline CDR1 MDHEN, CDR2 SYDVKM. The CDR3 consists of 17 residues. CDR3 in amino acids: CASRPGPRGPTYNEQFF. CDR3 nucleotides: TGTGCCAGCAGGCCGGGCCCTCGGGGCCCGACTTACAATGAGCAGTTCTTC.

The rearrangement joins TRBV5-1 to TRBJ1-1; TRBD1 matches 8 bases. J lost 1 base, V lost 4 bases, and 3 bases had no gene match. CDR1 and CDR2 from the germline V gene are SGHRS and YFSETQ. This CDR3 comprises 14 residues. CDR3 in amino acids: CASSPGGTNTEAFF. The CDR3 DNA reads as TGCGCCAGCAGCCCAGGGGGCACGAACACTGAAGCTTTCTTT.

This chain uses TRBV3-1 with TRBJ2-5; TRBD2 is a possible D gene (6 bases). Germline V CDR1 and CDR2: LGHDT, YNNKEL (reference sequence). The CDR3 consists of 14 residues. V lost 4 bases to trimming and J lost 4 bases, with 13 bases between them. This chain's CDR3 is CASSLLAVPETQYF. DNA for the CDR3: TGTGCCAGCAGCCTACTAGCAGTCCCAGAGACCCAGTACTTC.

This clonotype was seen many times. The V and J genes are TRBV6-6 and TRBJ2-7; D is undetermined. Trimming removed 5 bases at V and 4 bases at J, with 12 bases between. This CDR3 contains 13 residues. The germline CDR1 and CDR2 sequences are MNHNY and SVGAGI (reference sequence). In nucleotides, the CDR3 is TGTGCCAGCAGTGCCCCTGGAAGGTACGAGCAGTACTTC. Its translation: CASSAPGRYEQYF.

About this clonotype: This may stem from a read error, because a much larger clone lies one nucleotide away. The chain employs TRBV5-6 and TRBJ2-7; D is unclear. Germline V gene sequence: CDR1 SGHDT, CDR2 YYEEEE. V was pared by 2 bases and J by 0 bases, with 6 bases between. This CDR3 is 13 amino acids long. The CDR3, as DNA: TGTGCCAGCAGCTTCGACTTCTCCTACGAGCAGTACTTC. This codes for CASSFDFSYEQYF.

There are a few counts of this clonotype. This CDR3 is CASAEGTGTGYGYTF. For the CDR3, the DNA is TGTGCTAGTGCTGAAGGGACGGGAACGGGCTATGGCTACACCTTC. The rearrangement links TRBV12-5 to TRBJ1-2, with D tentatively TRBD1 (5 bases). Germline V gene lookup returns CDR1 LGHNT and CDR2 FRNRAP. The CDR3 has 15 amino acids. Between the trimmed V and J ends, which lost 7 bases and 4 bases, there was a span of 19 bases.